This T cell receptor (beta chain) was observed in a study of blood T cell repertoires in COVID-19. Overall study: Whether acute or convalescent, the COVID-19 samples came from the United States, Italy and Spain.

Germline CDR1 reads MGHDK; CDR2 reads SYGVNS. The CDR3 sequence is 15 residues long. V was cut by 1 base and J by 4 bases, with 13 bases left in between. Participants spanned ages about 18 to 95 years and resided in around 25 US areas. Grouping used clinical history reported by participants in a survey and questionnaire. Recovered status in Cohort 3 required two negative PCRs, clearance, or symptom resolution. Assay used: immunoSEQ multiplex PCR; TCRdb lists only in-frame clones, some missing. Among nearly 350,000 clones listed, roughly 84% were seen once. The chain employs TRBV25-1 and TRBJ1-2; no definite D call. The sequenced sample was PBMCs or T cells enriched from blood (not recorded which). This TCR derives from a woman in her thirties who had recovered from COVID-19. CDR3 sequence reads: CASSELRTGFYGYTF. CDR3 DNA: TGTGCCAGCAGTGAATTGAGGACGGGGTTCTATGGCTACACCTTC.